One sample yielded the 11 T cell receptor beta chains listed below, sequenced in a study of neurological immune-mediated disorders. TCRdb re-called the 5' RACE reads through MiXCR, storing one row per CDR3 protein. This table holds 50,000 or so distinct CDR3 sequences, roughly 11% found once. Sample: PBMCs. All receptors derive from a man aged 60 to 75 in good health.

This clonotype has a count of ten or more. The chain combines TRBV12-3 or TRBV12-4 with TRBJ2-1; D may be TRBD2 (5 bases). The CDR3 is 15 amino acids. V shed 6 bases and J shed 1 base, with 13 bases lying between them. The CDR3 DNA follows: TGTGCCAGCAGGGTAGGACTCGGATCCTACAATGAGCAGTTCTTC. This gives the protein CASRVGLGSYNEQFF.

This chain connects TRBV29-1 to TRBJ2-6, with 12 bases identical to TRBD2. The CDR3 has 15 residues. Germline CDR1 reads SQVTM; CDR2 reads ANQGSEA. V lost 6 bases and J lost 5; bases outside the gene matches: 5. As DNA, the CDR3 is TGCAGCGTGGGCGGACTAGCGGGATGGGCCAACGTCCTGACTTTC. Protein product: CSVGGLAGWANVLTF.

This clonotype appeared many times. The V and J genes are TRBV15 and TRBJ2-6; D ambiguous. Trimming removed 3 bases from V and 0 bases from J, with 3 bases in between. Germline V CDR1 and CDR2: LNHNV, YYDKDF (reference sequence). The CDR3 runs 14 residues. The CDR3 spells CATSRISGANVLTF. The CDR3 DNA reads as TGTGCCACCAGCAGGATCTCTGGGGCCAACGTCCTGACTTTC.

This clonotype has a count of ten or more. The chain recombines TRBV29-1 with TRBJ1-5, with D perhaps TRBD1 (5 bases). This CDR3 has 13 amino acids. Trimming cost V 7 bases and J 2 bases, with 12 bases left between them. The germline V gene encodes CDR1 SQVTM and CDR2 ANQGSEA. CDR3 residues: CSALVGGNQPQHF. CDR3 DNA sequence: TGCAGCGCCCTGGTGGGGGGCAATCAGCCCCAGCATTTT.

This clonotype was seen at least ten times. DNA for the CDR3: TGTGCCAGCAGCTCAGGACTAGCGGGGGACGCCAAAAACATTCAGTACTTC. Its protein is CASSSGLAGDAKNIQYF. The chain has TRBV7-2 and TRBJ2-4, with 13 bases matching TRBD2. The CDR3 spans 17 residues. Germline V gives CDR1 SGHTA, CDR2 FQGNSA. Losses at the gene ends were 4 bases for V and 1 base for J; bases not matched to a gene: 4. The complete variable domain, with remaining parts taken from reference TRBV7-2 and TRBJ2-4, reads GAGVSQSPSNKVTEKGKDVELRCDPISGHTALYWYRQSLGQGLEFLIYFQGNSAPDKSGLPSDRFSAERTGGSVSTLTIQRTQQEDSAVYLCASSSGLAGDAKNIQYFGAGTRLSVL.

As for this clonotype: The junction departs from germline at one end; a sequencing error may be responsible. The chain is built from TRBV28 and TRBJ2-7; D may be TRBD2 (6 bases). This CDR3 spans 15 amino acids. Germline-derived CDR1 and CDR2 are MDHEN and SYDVKM. CDR3 protein: CASSPEGLADYEQHF. The CDR3 nucleotides are TGTGCCAGCAGCCCAGAGGGTTTGGCGGACTACGAGCAGCACTTC.

This clonotype was observed many times. The rearrangement uses TRBV20-1 and TRBJ1-6; 10 bases line up with TRBD1. This CDR3 is built from 14 residues. The V and J ends lost 4 bases and 10 bases, in that order; junction bases with no gene match: 7. The germline gives CDR1 DFQATT, CDR2 SNEGSKA (reference sequence). The CDR3 region is CSAIPTGGFSPLHF. The DNA for the CDR3 is TGCAGTGCTATTCCGACAGGGGGCTTCTCACCCCTCCACTTT.

This clonotype was seen many times. The V call is TRBV5-1, the J call TRBJ1-1; 7 bases line up with TRBD1. The CDR3 length is 15 residues. After removal of 0 bases from V and 4 bases from J, the junction contained 6 bases not matched to a gene. The V gene's germline CDR1 is SGHRS and CDR2 YFSETQ. The chain's CDR3 is CASSLEGRGITEAFF. The CDR3 bases are TGCGCCAGCAGCTTGGAGGGCAGGGGGATCACTGAAGCTTTCTTT. The entire variable domain, with the rest obtained from reference TRBV5-1 and TRBJ1-1, is as follows: KAGVTQTPRYLIKTRGQQVTLSCSPISGHRSVSWYQQTPGQGLQFLFEYFSETQRNKGNFPGRFSGRQFSNSRSEMNVSTLELGDSALYLCASSLEGRGITEAFFGQGTRLTVV.

CDR3 nucleotide sequence: TGTGCCAGCAGCCAGACCCTTGTTGCCGGTCGAGATACGCAGTATTTT. Amino acid sequence: CASSQTLVAGRDTQYF. This chain connects TRBV4-2 to TRBJ2-3; D call uncertain. The CDR3 sequence is 16 residues long. CDR1 LGHNA and CDR2 YNFKEQ come from the germline V gene. V was pared by 3 bases and J by 5 bases, with 18 bases between.

This clonotype appeared many times. The rearrangement joins TRBV5-1 to TRBJ1-2; D might be TRBD1 (5 bases). V lost 3 bases, J lost 7 bases, and 19 bases lay in between. The germline V gene has CDR1 SGHRS and CDR2 YFSETQ. The CDR3 contains 15 residues. The CDR3 DNA sequence: TGCGCCAGCAGCTGGGGTCGGACGCAAAGGGGTGGCTACACCTTC. Translated: CASSWGRTQRGGYTF.

This clonotype showed up many times. The chain employs TRBV20-1 and TRBJ1-3, with no clear D. CDR3 length: 12 amino acids. Per germline, CDR1 DFQATT and CDR2 SNEGSKA (reference sequence). The CDR3 reads CGIGNTGNTIYF. DNA for the CDR3: TGCGGGATAGGGAATACTGGAAACACCATATATTTT.